This T cell receptor beta chain was recovered during a study of response to subunit inactivated influenza vaccine. With regard to this clonotype: Antigen unknown.

Overall study findings and caveats: Authors suggested seasonal influenza vaccinations each recruit few new T cells.

The CDR3 totals 15 residues. V lost 4 bases, J lost 2 bases, and 13 bases lay in between. Per germline, CDR1 SGHDT and CDR2 YYEEEE. TCRdb passed the RT-PCR reads through MiXCR, listing each CDR3 protein once. The table lists under 750,000 distinct CDR3 sequences, approximately 12% of them singletons. The chain has TRBV5-6 and TRBJ1-5; the D gene is possibly TRBD1 (5 bases). Sequences were derived from PBMCs from blood, sampled on the day of vaccination. The sequence was collected from a middle-aged man who received an inactivated influenza vaccine. CDR3 amino acids: CASSPRGLGNQPQHF. CDR3 bases: TGTGCCAGCAGCCCCCGGGGCCTCGGCAATCAGCCCCAGCATTTT.